This T cell receptor beta chain was sequenced for a study of identical twins. Study-level results: Compared with unrelated sharing, twin-shared out-of-frame alpha sequences had more low-probability sequences. Possibly, invariant MAIT and iNKT cells partly confounded zero-insertion analyses.

This CDR3 has 12 amino acids. V was cut by 5 bases and J by 8 bases, with 9 bases left in between. The V gene's germline CDR1 is SEHNR and CDR2 FQNEAQ (reference sequence). TCRdb ran MiXCR on the 5' RACE reads and lists one entry per CDR3 protein. The repertoire consists of about 220,000 distinct CDR3 sequences, with more than 6.5% occurring once and the leading ten covering 1.9%. Details on this clonotype: The antigen is undetermined. Just one base apart from a much larger clone, this may be a read error.

Another study also made use of these data, one on yellow fever vaccine responses in identical twins.

The receptor was derived from a woman aged 18 to 35 in good health. What was sequenced was memory (CD45RO+) T cells sorted from blood. This chain links TRBV7-9 with TRBJ2-2; D remains unclear. The CDR3 loop is CASSKVIGELFF. CDR3 DNA sequence: TGTGCCAGCAGCAAAGTTATAGGGGAGCTGTTTTTT.